This T cell receptor (beta chain) was obtained from a study of cytomegalovirus exposure and HLA in healthy donors. Study outcomes and limitations: Association of about 17,000 TCR beta sequences with HLA alleles was found at 0.05 false discovery rate in a later analysis. Within an earlier analysis, most TCR beta V segments proved productive either about 87% or about 30% of the time.

There are a few counts of this clone. Its antigen is still unknown. The PCR used 60 Vbeta and 13 Jbeta primers. Here immunoSEQ multiplex PCR was the method, and the copy in TCRdb shows in-frame clones only, minus some. The sample consists of approximately 120,000 clones, about 80% of them appearing once. Per the germline V gene, CDR1 is LNHDA and CDR2 is SQIVND (reference sequence). The CDR3 spans 15 residues. J gave up 3 bases and V 2 bases, and 6 bases lay outside the gene matches. This clonotype originated in a man aged 35 to 55 in good health and CMV-seronegative. The V and J genes are TRBV19 and TRBJ1-2, with 7 bases fitting TRBD1. Sequencing was performed on PBMCs. The CDR3 sequence: CASSIPQGEYYGYTF. DNA for the CDR3: TGTGCCAGTAGTATACCGCAGGGGGAGTACTATGGCTACACCTTC.